This T cell receptor (beta chain) was sequenced in a study of T-cell reconstitution after alpha-beta-depleted transplantation in children (dated by TCRdb to about 2016). About the investigation overall: The study quantitatively tracked T-cell immune reconstitution after TCRalphabeta/CD19-depleted allogeneic hematopoietic cell transplantation in children using TCR repertoire profiling. The investigation overall reported the following: Over subsequent months, a decline in hyperexpanded clone frequencies was noted, and after one year, T-cell counts and TCRbeta diversity were mostly ascribed to newly produced T cells. In some patients, the high TCRbeta diversity seen at day 60 was put down to recipient T cells and intrathymic progenitors that had survived conditioning. About two months after transplant, the apparently early recovery of alphabetaT-cell counts reportedly depended on just several hundred clones that had expanded rapidly and came from non-depleted graft cells.

This clonotype showed up many times. The antigen it recognizes is unknown. Nothing much larger sits one base from this clone, and base qualities are not available. CDR3 length: 13 amino acids, cysteine to phenylalanine. Only the CDR3 portion is preserved as DNA: 39 bases, with reading frame beginning at the first base. From a lookup of the germline V gene (reference sequence), CDR1 and CDR2 are LNHNV and YYDKDF. The trim is 0 bases for V and 14 bases for J, with a gap of 14 bases between the germline ends. The receptor library was made with PCR. Sequencing was carried out with an Illumina HiSeq 2500. Molecular barcoding was employed in the preparation of TCR libraries, with unique molecular identifiers being used to normalize TCRbeta repertoire quantification. The public reads were reprocessed in TCRdb via fastp at Q25 and MiXCR, keeping in-frame beta chains. Duplicate CDR3 protein sequences are folded into a single record with the most common DNA and genes. The sample includes about 500,000 distinct CDR3 sequences, with about an eighth observed a single time. Together, the top ten hold 12% to 15% of the sample.

Read against the paper, the sample's treatment or condition label means: allogeneic hematopoietic cell transplantation with graft depleted of TCRalphabeta T cells and CD19 B cells. The children who served as transplant recipients had been given grafts of TCRalphabeta/CD19-depleted allogeneic hematopoietic cells. Recombination linked TRBV15 to TRBJ2-1, and perhaps TRBD1 as D gene, on 6 matching bases. This TCR was sampled from a female patient aged 2-15 years who had a stem cell transplant for aplastic anemia, so the T cells may come from the graft donor. This sample comprised PBMCs, mostly from graft donor cells, obtained 180 days after TCRalphabeta/CD19-depleted stem cell transplant. The CDR3 amino acid sequence is: CATSRDVQGSEFF. The base sequence is TGTGCCACCAGCAGAGACGTACAGGGTTCTGAGTTCTTC.